This T cell receptor (beta chain) emerged from a study of shared clonotypes between healthy human individuals. Looking at the study overall: Sampling drew on donors who were a couple of women and a few men aged 18 to 49.

Sequenced by immunoSEQ multiplex PCR; TCRdb stores in-frame clones only, minus some. The sample includes hundreds of thousands of clones, about 74% seen only once; the top ten take 1.5% to 2%. Worth noting for this clone: The antigen remains undetermined.

Study-level results: Some clonotypes were shared by all four sorted-subset donors, while others were not shared. The non-shared ones had lower generation probabilities than the shared ones. Researchers sampled only blood; tissue repertoires likely differ.

The germline gives CDR1 SGHTA, CDR2 FQGNSA. This CDR3 contains 16 residues. V shed 5 bases and J shed 0 bases, with 15 bases lying between them. This TCR was sampled from a woman aged 25 to 39 in good health. The sample was memory CD4+ T cells sorted from blood. Subset meaning: CD45RA-negative fraction. The chain combines TRBV7-2 with TRBJ2-3; D possibly uses TRBD1 or TRBD2 (5 bases each). The CDR3 DNA reads TGTGCCAGCAGCGCCCACCTTGGGGGTAGCACAGATACGCAGTATTTT. As protein: CASSAHLGGSTDTQYF.